This section outlines one TCR beta chain sequence together with its context. Its antigen is currently unknown. CDR1 and CDR2 (germline): SGDLS, YYNGEE. V dropped 7 bases and J dropped 3 bases, with 10 bases sitting between them. CDR3 size: 12 residues. The PCR made use of 60 Vbeta and 13 Jbeta primers. Clones were read by immunoSEQ multiplex PCR, and TCRdb kept only the in-frame ones, dropping some. The sample holds 56,000 or so clones. This sample was taken from a study of cytomegalovirus exposure and HLA in healthy donors. Study results and limitations: A few of the chains that were CMV-associated were confirmed in vitro to be specific for CMV antigens. Investigators reported 150 to 200 TCR beta chains as tied to cytomegalovirus. Further analysis, carried out later, found HLA-associated TCR beta chains more clonally expanded than equally common other chains.

This chain links TRBV9 with TRBJ1-2, with D tentatively TRBD1 (5 bases). The sequenced material came from PBMCs. The TCR originated in a female donor in good health and CMV-seronegative. Here the CDR3 DNA reads TGTGCCAGCTCCGAAGGGGACTATGGCTACACCTTC. Protein sequence: CASSEGDYGYTF.